A single sample gave rise to the 3 T cell receptor beta chains below, sequenced in a study of CXCR3-negative and CXCR3-positive naive CD8 T cells. Libraries of TRB cDNA were made by 5' RACE and carried UMIs. TCRdb reworked the 5' RACE reads into one entry per CDR3 protein, no DNA. The sample's table shows 60,000 or so distinct CDR3 sequences. The sample comprised memory CD8+ T cells from blood. All receptors derive from a human donor in good health. Some clones in this sample may be carry-over from other donors' samples.

The J gene is TRBJ1-1, the V gene TRBV10-3; the TRBD1 assignment by TCRdb is unverifiable without DNA. The CDR3 length is 14 residues. Germline values: CDR1 ENHRY, CDR2 SYGVKD. CDR3 residues: CAISDPGMGTEAFF.

This chain's CDR3 is CASSSTGGGYTF. This chain joins TRBV5-1 and TRBJ1-2; TCRdb indicates TRBD1, and absent DNA this call remains unverified. The CDR3 sequence is 12 residues long. CDR1 is SGHRS and CDR2 is YFSETQ in the germline V gene.

This chain uses TRBV29-1 with TRBJ2-1; TCRdb lists TRBD1, though no DNA is available to test this call. The CDR3 consists of 16 residues. Per the germline V gene, CDR1 is SQVTM and CDR2 is ANQGSEA. The CDR3 reads CSVEAAPGTGDDEQFF.